Below, 29 T cell receptor beta chains from the same sample are listed, as sequenced in a study of chemoradiotherapy in HPV16-positive cancers. Libraries were prepared by immunoSEQ multiplex PCR; TCRdb keeps only in-frame clonotypes and omits some of them. The profile shows fewer than 4,500 clones, approximately 87% of them singletons. This material was obtained from a patient who underwent chemoradiotherapy. All receptors derive from a human donor with HPV-associated anogenital cancer.

The gene calls are TRBV19 and TRBJ1-2, with 12 bases aligning to TRBD1. The CDR3 has 14 amino acids. Germline V gives CDR1 LNHDA, CDR2 SQIVND (reference sequence). The trim removed 5 bases at V and 7 bases at J, leaving 5 bases unmatched. CDR3 sequence (DNA): TGTGCCAGTAGTTCCGGGACAGGGGGCGGTGGCTACACCTTC. This translates into CASSSGTGGGGYTF.

The chain recombines TRBV5-1 with TRBJ2-5; 15 bases align to TRBD2. This CDR3 spans 19 amino acids. The J segment lost 1 base and the V segment lost 4 bases, leaving 11 bases of the junction unmatched. Germline assignment: CDR1 SGHRS and CDR2 YFSETQ. CDR3 in DNA: TGCGCCAGCAGCACACCGGGACTAGCGGGAGGCCCACGCCAAGAGACCCAGTACTTC. Amino acids: CASSTPGLAGGPRQETQYF. The whole variable domain, filled in from reference TRBV5-1 and TRBJ2-5, reads KAGVTQTPRYLIKTRGQQVTLSCSPISGHRSVSWYQQTPGQGLQFLFEYFSETQRNKGNFPGRFSGRQFSNSRSEMNVSTLELGDSALYLCASSTPGLAGGPRQETQYFGPGTRLLVL.

This clone was recorded once. Since no conserved phenylalanine or tryptophan closes the CDR3, a read error is the likely cause. The V gene is TRBV5-1, the J gene TRBJ1-1; D remains ambiguous. Germline loops: CDR1 SGHRS, CDR2 YFSETQ. The CDR3 contains 13 residues. Deletions cut 6 bases from V and 1 base from J, with 10 bases between. The CDR3 DNA is TGCGCCAGCAAAGAGGGCTCGAACACTGAAGCTTTCCTT. Its protein product is CASKEGSNTEAFL.

This rearrangement joins TRBV25-1 to TRBJ1-5; D is unresolved. Germline CDR1 and CDR2: MGHDK and SYGVNS. V was trimmed by 2 bases and J by 6 bases, leaving 11 bases between them. The CDR3 has 14 residues. The CDR3 bases are TGTGCCAGCAGTGAAAGGGCGGGCGGTCAGCCCCAGCATTTT. It yields the protein CASSERAGGQPQHF.

This clone occurred once. Likely a read error: the CDR3 ends without its conserved phenylalanine or tryptophan. The chain has TRBV7-2 and TRBJ1-5, with TRBD1 matching 10 bases. This CDR3 is 15 amino acids long. Germline lookup yields CDR1 SGHTA and CDR2 FQGNSA. Unmatched junction bases numbered 6, after V lost 5 bases and J lost 5 bases. The CDR3 nucleotides read TGTGCCAGCAGCCCAACAGGGACAGGGGATCAGCCCCAGCATCTT. As protein: CASSPTGTGDQPQHL.

CDR3 bases: TGTGCCAGCAGCTTAGCGTATAAGGAGAGATACGAGCAGTACTTC. The encoded protein is CASSLAYKERYEQYF. This rearrangement joins TRBV7-6 to TRBJ2-7; D not resolved. CDR3 length: 15 residues. Germline V gene lookup returns CDR1 SGHVS and CDR2 FNYEAQ. Trimming pared 0 bases from V and 4 bases from J, leaving 13 bases between. Drawing the rest from reference TRBV7-6 and TRBJ2-7, the complete variable domain is GAGVSQSPRYKVTKRGQDVALRCDPISGHVSLYWYRQALGQGPEFLTYFNYEAQQDKSGLPNDRFSAERPEGSISTLTIQRTEQRDSAMYRCASSLAYKERYEQYFGPGTRLTVT.

This chain links TRBV18 with TRBJ2-3, with D possibly TRBD1 on 6 matching bases. Looked up from germline, CDR1 is KGHSH and CDR2 is LQKENI. V dropped 3 bases and J dropped 0 bases, with 7 bases sitting between them. The CDR3 loop spans 14 amino acids. The CDR3 DNA reads as TGTGCCAGCTCACCCGACAGGAGCACAGATACGCAGTATTTT. Its translation is CASSPDRSTDTQYF.

The chain's CDR3 is CASSQEYGRLANTEAFF. Written as DNA, the CDR3 is TGCGCCAGCAGCCAAGAATATGGGCGACTAGCGAACACTGAAGCTTTCTTT. The rearrangement joins TRBV4-1 to TRBJ1-1; D uncertain. V dropped 0 bases and J dropped 1 base, with 15 bases sitting between them. CDR3 length equals 17 residues. CDR1 is MGHRA and CDR2 is YSYEKL in the germline V gene.

The rearrangement links TRBV7-3 to TRBJ2-3; TRBD2 is a possible D gene (5 bases). The CDR3 is 14 amino acids. Trimming shortened V by 0 bases and J by 6 bases, and 10 bases separated the two germline ends. Germline V gene data show CDR1 as SGHTA and CDR2 as FQGTGA. The CDR3 DNA reads as TGTGCCAGCAGCTTAACGTCTAGCTCGGATACGCAGTATTTT. It translates to CASSLTSSSDTQYF.

This chain uses TRBV30 with TRBJ1-2; D unresolved. This CDR3 is 13 amino acids long. V was pared by 2 bases and J by 2 bases, with 9 bases between. Germline V gene sequence: CDR1 GTSNPN, CDR2 SVGIG (reference sequence). CDR3 in amino acids: CAWSLGYNYGYTF. The CDR3 bases are TGTGCCTGGAGTCTCGGTTACAACTATGGCTACACCTTC. Using reference TRBV30 and TRBJ1-2 for the parts outside the CDR3, the full variable domain is SQTIHQWPATLVQPVGSPLSLECTVEGTSNPNLYWYRQAAGRGLQLLFYSVGIGQISSEVPQNLSASRPQDRQFILSSKKLLLSDSGFYLCAWSLGYNYGYTFGSGTRLTVV.

The table lists this clone with a few counts. The chain recombines TRBV5-8 with TRBJ1-5; no clear D. This CDR3 region has 12 residues. Looked up from germline, CDR1 is SGHTS and CDR2 is YDEGEE. The V end lost 1 base, the J end lost 4 bases, and 3 bases lay between the germline ends. In DNA form, the CDR3 reads TGTGCCAGCAGCTTGTTGAATCAGCCCCAGCATTTT. This sequence encodes CASSLLNQPQHF.

The V and J genes are TRBV5-1 and TRBJ1-2; no clear D. V was cut by 8 bases and J by 1 base, with 15 bases left in between. The germline gives CDR1 SGHRS, CDR2 YFSETQ. CDR3 size: 14 residues. CDR3 sequence (DNA): TGCGCCAGTAGCCAAACGGAGGTTAACTATGGCTACACCTTC. This sequence encodes CASSQTEVNYGYTF.

V usage is TRBV6-6 and J usage is TRBJ2-5; TRBD2 matches at 7 bases. Germline V gene data show CDR1 as MNHNY and CDR2 as SVGAGI (reference sequence). Germline trimming cut 0 bases from V and 4 bases from J; bases unmatched to any gene: 8. CDR3 length: 16 amino acids. CDR3 region: CASSYSGWGGVETQYF. The CDR3 nucleotides read TGTGCCAGCAGTTACTCGGGATGGGGGGGGGTAGAGACCCAGTACTTC.

The chain links TRBV27 to TRBJ2-5; 10 bases are a match to TRBD2. The CDR3 runs 15 residues. Germline-derived CDR1 and CDR2 are MNHEY and SMNVEV (reference sequence). With V trimmed by 5 bases and J by 3 bases, 6 bases remained unmatched. The CDR3 DNA reads as TGTGCCAGCAGTCGAGGGACTAGCGTCAAAGAGACCCAGTACTTC. Translation gives CASSRGTSVKETQYF.

This clone was found once. CDR3 region: CASRRDSHEQYF. The CDR3 nucleotides read TGTGCCAGCAGGCGGGACAGCCACGAGCAGTACTTC. The chain joins TRBV6-1 to TRBJ2-7; possibly TRBD1 for D (7 bases). The V end lost 6 bases, the J end lost 5 bases, and 11 bases lay between the germline ends. Germline CDR1 is MNHNS and CDR2 is SASEGT. The CDR3 has 12 residues.

The chain carries TRBV21-1 and TRBJ2-7; the listed D gene, TRBD1, was not tested against the DNA. TRBV21-1 is a pseudogene locus. The CDR3 has 12 amino acids. The CDR3 spells CASSTDSYEQYF. CDR3 DNA sequence: TGTGCCAGCAGCACGGACAGCTACGAGCAGTACTTC.

This clone was detected only a few times. The chain recombines TRBV5-1 with TRBJ1-1; D possibly corresponds to TRBD1 (6 bases). The CDR3 is 16 residues long. The V end was cut by 0 bases, the J end by 5 bases, with 17 bases between. Germline lookup yields CDR1 SGHRS and CDR2 YFSETQ. The CDR3 loop reads CASSLASAGAVTEAFF. The CDR3 DNA sequence: TGCGCCAGCAGCTTGGCCAGTGCAGGGGCGGTAACTGAAGCTTTCTTT. Looking up the rest from reference TRBV5-1 and TRBJ1-1 gives the full variable domain: KAGVTQTPRYLIKTRGQQVTLSCSPISGHRSVSWYQQTPGQGLQFLFEYFSETQRNKGNFPGRFSGRQFSNSRSEMNVSTLELGDSALYLCASSLASAGAVTEAFFGQGTRLTVV.

The chain carries TRBV27 and TRBJ1-2; possible D gene TRBD1, 6 bases. The CDR3 totals 14 residues. Germline V gives CDR1 MNHEY, CDR2 SMNVEV (reference sequence). V lost 4 bases and J lost 3, with 12 bases in between. The CDR3 DNA is TGTGCCAGCAGTTCCTCGGGGGGGCACTATGGCTACACCTTC. Amino acid sequence: CASSSSGGHYGYTF.

The chain's CDR3 is CASSFSGSWIRTDTQYF. The CDR3 DNA reads TGTGCCAGCAGTTTTAGCGGGAGTTGGATTCGCACAGATACGCAGTATTTT. The chain carries TRBV27 and TRBJ2-3; 9 bases agree with TRBD2. The CDR3 loop spans 17 amino acids. Trimming cost V 3 bases and J 1 base; bases outside gene matches: 8. From germline, CDR1 is MNHEY and CDR2 SMNVEV (reference sequence).

The chain couples TRBV4-1 to TRBJ1-3; 9 bases align to TRBD1. This CDR3 contains 16 residues. Germline CDR1 is MGHRA and CDR2 is YSYEKL. J lost 2 bases, V lost 1 base, and 3 bases had no gene match. Here the CDR3 DNA reads TGCGCCAGCAGCCAAGGGGACAGGGCCCCTGGAAACACCATATATTTT. This translates into CASSQGDRAPGNTIYF.

In DNA form, the CDR3 reads TGTGCCAGCAGTACAGGGGACTATGGCTACACCTTC. Residues: CASSTGDYGYTF. V and J are TRBV2 and TRBJ1-2, with 7 positions matching TRBD1. V shed 5 bases, J shed 3 bases, and the junction held 0 bases outside the gene matches. The V gene's germline CDR1 is SNHLY and CDR2 FYNNEI. This CDR3 contains 12 residues.

The chain couples TRBV7-9 to TRBJ2-1; 9 bases map to TRBD1. With V trimmed by 5 bases and J by 8 bases, 13 bases remained unmatched. The CDR3 runs 16 residues. Germline CDR1 reads SEHNR; CDR2 reads FQNEAQ (reference sequence). Written as DNA, the CDR3 is TGTGCCAGCAGCCTCGGACAGGGGATAGTTACCGATGAGCAGTTCTTC. It specifies CASSLGQGIVTDEQFF.

This chain joins TRBV10-3 and TRBJ1-2; D is perhaps TRBD1 (5 bases). Trimming shortened V by 0 bases and J by 8 bases, and 16 bases separated the two germline ends. There are 15 residues in the CDR3. Germline CDR1 is ENHRY and CDR2 is SYGVKD. The CDR3 nucleotides read TGTGCCATCAGTGAGTCAAACGGGGGTCGAGGCGGCTACACCTTC. Protein: CAISESNGGRGGYTF.

J is TRBJ1-2 and V is TRBV18; D is uncertain. Germline assignment: CDR1 KGHSH and CDR2 LQKENI. The CDR3 runs 14 residues. V was clipped by 0 bases and J by 4 bases, with 9 bases between them. This CDR3 reads CASSPPTESYGYTF. The DNA for the CDR3 is TGTGCCAGCTCACCACCTACGGAAAGCTATGGCTACACCTTC. Supplemented by reference TRBV18 and TRBJ1-2, the full variable domain reads NAGVMQNPRHLVRRRGQEARLRCSPMKGHSHVYWYRQLPEEGLKFMVYLQKENIIDESGMPKERFSAEFPKEGPSILRIQQVVRGDSAAYFCASSPPTESYGYTFGSGTRLTVV.

V usage is TRBV4-2 and J usage is TRBJ2-3, with TRBD2 matching over 11 bases. Per germline, CDR1 LGHNA and CDR2 YNFKEQ. The CDR3 length is 18 residues. V lost 0 bases to trimming and J lost 5 bases; unmatched junction nucleotides: 10. CDR3 protein: CASSQDLMIAGGKDTQYF. Written as DNA, the CDR3 is TGTGCCAGCAGCCAAGATCTAATGATAGCGGGAGGGAAAGATACGCAGTATTTT.

This sequence joins TRBV9 and TRBJ1-2, with 8 positions matching TRBD1. Germline V gene data show CDR1 as SGDLS and CDR2 as YYNGEE. CDR3 length: 15 residues. Trimming at V came to 2 bases and at J to 8 bases, leaving 11 bases not matched to a gene. The CDR3 sequence is CASSVGPQGAGGYTF. The CDR3 DNA sequence: TGTGCCAGCAGCGTCGGCCCGCAGGGGGCGGGAGGCTACACCTTC.

V and J are TRBV15 and TRBJ1-4; D remains unclear. Trimming shortened V by 1 base and J by 8 bases, and 14 bases separated the two germline ends. The germline CDR1 and CDR2 sequences are LNHNV and YYDKDF (reference sequence). The CDR3 consists of 15 residues. The CDR3 here is CATSRVGGQSEKLFF. CDR3 nucleotide sequence: TGTGCCACCAGCAGAGTGGGCGGGCAGTCAGAAAAACTGTTTTTT.

This rearrangement joins TRBV29-1 to TRBJ2-7; D not resolved. Deletions cut 6 bases from V and 3 bases from J, with 12 bases between. Germline assignment: CDR1 SQVTM and CDR2 ANQGSEA. The CDR3 is 12 residues long. The CDR3 loop is CSVLAESYEQYF. CDR3 nucleotide sequence: TGCAGCGTGCTGGCCGAAAGCTACGAGCAGTACTTC.

The chain joins TRBV2 to TRBJ1-1, with D perhaps matching TRBD1 (6 bases). The germline V gene encodes CDR1 SNHLY and CDR2 FYNNEI. The CDR3 totals 13 residues. V lost 10 bases and J 3 bases, leaving 15 bases between the germline ends. For the CDR3, the DNA is TGTGCCACTAACAGGGCGCGGGACACTGAAGCTTTCTTT. Translation: CATNRARDTEAFF.